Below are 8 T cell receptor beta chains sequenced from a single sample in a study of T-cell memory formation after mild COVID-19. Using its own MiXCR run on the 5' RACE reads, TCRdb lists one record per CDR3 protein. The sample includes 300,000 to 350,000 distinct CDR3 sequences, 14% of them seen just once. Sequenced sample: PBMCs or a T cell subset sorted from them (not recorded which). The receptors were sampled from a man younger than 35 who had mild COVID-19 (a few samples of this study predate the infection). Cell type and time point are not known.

For the CDR3, the DNA is TGTGCCAGTAGGGACAGGGCTGGGGCCAACGTCCTGACTTTC. Encoded protein: CASRDRAGANVLTF. V and J are TRBV19 and TRBJ2-6; 8 bases align to TRBD1. In germline, CDR1 is LNHDA, CDR2 SQIVND (reference sequence). There are 14 residues in the CDR3. The J segment lost 2 bases and the V segment lost 6 bases, leaving 0 bases of the junction unmatched. Together with reference TRBV19 and TRBJ2-6, the CDR3 gives the full variable domain: DGGITQSPKYLFRKEGQNVTLSCEQNLNHDAMYWYRQDPGQGLRLIYYSQIVNDFQKGDIAEGYSVSREKKESFPLTVTSAQKNPTAFYLCASRDRAGANVLTFGAGSRLTVL.

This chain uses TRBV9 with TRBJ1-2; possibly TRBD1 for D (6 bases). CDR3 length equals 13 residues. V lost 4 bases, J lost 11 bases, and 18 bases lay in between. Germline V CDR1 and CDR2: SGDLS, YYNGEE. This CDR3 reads CASSMYVGQTYTF. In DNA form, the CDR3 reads TGTGCCAGCAGCATGTACGTAGGACAGACGTACACCTTC.

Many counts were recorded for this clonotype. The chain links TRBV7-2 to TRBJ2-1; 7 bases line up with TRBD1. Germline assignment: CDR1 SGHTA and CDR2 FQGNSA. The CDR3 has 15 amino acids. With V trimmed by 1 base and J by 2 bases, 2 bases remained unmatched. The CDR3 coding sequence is TGTGCCAGCAGCTTAGGACAGGGAGCCTACAATGAGCAGTTCTTC. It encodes CASSLGQGAYNEQFF.

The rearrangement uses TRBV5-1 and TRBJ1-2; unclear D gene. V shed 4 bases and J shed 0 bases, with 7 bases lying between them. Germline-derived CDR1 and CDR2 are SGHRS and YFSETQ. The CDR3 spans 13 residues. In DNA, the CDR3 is TGCGCCAGCAGCGAGGAAGCTAACTATGGCTACACCTTC. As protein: CASSEEANYGYTF.

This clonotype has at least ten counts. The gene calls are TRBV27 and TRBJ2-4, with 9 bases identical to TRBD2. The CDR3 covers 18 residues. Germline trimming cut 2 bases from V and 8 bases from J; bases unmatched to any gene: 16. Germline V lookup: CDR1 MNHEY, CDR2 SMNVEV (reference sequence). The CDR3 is CASSLRIGRGGLVDIQYF. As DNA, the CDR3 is TGTGCCAGCAGTTTACGAATCGGGCGGGGGGGTCTTGTCGACATTCAGTACTTC.

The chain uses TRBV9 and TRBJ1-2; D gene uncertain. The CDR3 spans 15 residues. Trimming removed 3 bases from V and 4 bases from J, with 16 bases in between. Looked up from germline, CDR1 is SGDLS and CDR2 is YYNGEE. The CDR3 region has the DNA TGTGCCAGCAGCGAGGGCCGGGGAGCGAGCTATGGCTACACCTTC. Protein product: CASSEGRGASYGYTF.

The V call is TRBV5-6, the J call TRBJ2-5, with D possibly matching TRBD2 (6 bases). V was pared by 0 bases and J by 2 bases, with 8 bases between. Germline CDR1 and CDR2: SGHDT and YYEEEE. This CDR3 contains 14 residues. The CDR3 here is CASSLDGGQETQYF. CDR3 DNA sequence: TGTGCCAGCAGCTTGGATGGGGGGCAAGAGACCCAGTACTTC.

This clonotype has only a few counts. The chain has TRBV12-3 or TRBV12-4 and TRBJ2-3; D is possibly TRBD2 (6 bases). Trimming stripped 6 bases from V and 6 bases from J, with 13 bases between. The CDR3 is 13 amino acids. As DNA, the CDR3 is TGTGCCAGCAGCCTGGGACTTTCTGATACGCAGTATTTT. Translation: CASSLGLSDTQYF.